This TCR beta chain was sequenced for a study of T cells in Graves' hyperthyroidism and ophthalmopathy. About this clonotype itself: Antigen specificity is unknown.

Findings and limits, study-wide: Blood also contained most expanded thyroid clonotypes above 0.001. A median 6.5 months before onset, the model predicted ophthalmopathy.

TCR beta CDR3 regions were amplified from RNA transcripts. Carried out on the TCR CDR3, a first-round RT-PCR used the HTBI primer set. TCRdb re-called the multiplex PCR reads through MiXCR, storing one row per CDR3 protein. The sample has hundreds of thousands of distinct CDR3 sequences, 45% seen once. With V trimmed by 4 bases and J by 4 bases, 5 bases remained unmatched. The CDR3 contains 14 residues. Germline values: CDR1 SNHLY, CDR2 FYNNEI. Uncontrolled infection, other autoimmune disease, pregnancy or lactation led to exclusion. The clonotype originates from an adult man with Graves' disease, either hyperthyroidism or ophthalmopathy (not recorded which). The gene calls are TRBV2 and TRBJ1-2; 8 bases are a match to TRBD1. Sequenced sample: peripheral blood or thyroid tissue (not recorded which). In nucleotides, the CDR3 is TGTGCCAGCAGTGCCCCCGGGACAGGCTATGGCTACACCTTC. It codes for CASSAPGTGYGYTF.